These 12 T cell receptor beta chains came from one sample sequenced in a study of identical twins. TCRdb redid the calling of the 5' RACE reads with MiXCR, one entry per CDR3 protein. Counted here are around 670,000 distinct CDR3 sequences, 5.5% to 6.5% occurring once; the ten biggest clones make up around 2%. Specimen: naive T cells sorted from blood. The receptors were gathered from a man aged 18 to 29 in good health.

The chain links TRBV12-3 or TRBV12-4 to TRBJ1-5; D not resolved. Trimming took 5 bases from V and 4 from J, leaving 6 bases between them. This CDR3 spans 12 amino acids. CDR3 coding DNA: TGTGCCAGCAGTACTCGTAATCAGCCCCAGCATTTT. Translated, it gives CASSTRNQPQHF.

About this clonotype: One base away lies a much larger clone, so this may be a sequencing read error. The conserved phenylalanine or tryptophan is not found at the CDR3 terminus, so this likely reflects a read error. The chain carries TRBV20-1 and TRBJ2-1; D gene uncertain. CDR1 and CDR2 from the germline V gene are DFQATT and SNEGSKA (reference sequence). The CDR3 loop spans 14 amino acids. Trimming took 4 bases from V and 0 from J, leaving 10 bases between them. The CDR3 DNA reads as TGCAGTGCTAAACGGATGTCCTCCTACAATGAGCAGTTCTGC. Translating it yields CSAKRMSSYNEQFC.

This clonotype was recorded at least ten times. This chain connects TRBV19 to TRBJ2-7, with D perhaps being TRBD1 or TRBD2 (5 bases each). The CDR3 spans 13 residues. Trimming took 5 bases from V and 7 from J, leaving 15 bases between them. From germline, CDR1 is LNHDA and CDR2 SQIVND (reference sequence). CDR3 nucleotide sequence: TGTGCCAGTAGTCTGAGAACTGGGGGAGAGCAGTACGTC. Translation gives CASSLRTGGEQYV.

This clonotype was observed a handful of times. This rearrangement joins TRBV10-3 to TRBJ2-3; no firm D call. The germline V and J ends were trimmed by 6 bases and 2 bases, with 12 bases remaining between them. Germline CDR1 reads ENHRY; CDR2 reads SYGVKD. This CDR3 contains 14 residues. CDR3 coding DNA: TGTGCCATCAGGGATTTGGGTCTCACAGATACGCAGTATTTT. Translated, it gives CAIRDLGLTDTQYF.

The chain joins TRBV20-1 to TRBJ2-7, with a weak D call TRBD1 (5 bases). The CDR3 totals 13 residues. Trimming left V 6 bases short and J 0 bases short, with 12 bases between. CDR1 and CDR2 from the germline V gene are DFQATT and SNEGSKA (reference sequence). The CDR3 is CSAPDTLSYEQYF. CDR3 in DNA: TGCAGTGCCCCGGACACGCTCTCCTACGAGCAGTACTTC.

In this sample, this clonotype turned up a few times. J is TRBJ2-5 and V is TRBV7-8, with TRBD2 identical over 11 bases. The CDR3 has 16 residues. The ends lost 5 bases at V and 2 bases at J; junction bases unmatched: 7. From germline, CDR1 is SGHVS and CDR2 FQNEAQ. Here the CDR3 DNA reads TGTGCCAGCAGCCATAGGGGACTAGCGGATCAAGAGACCCAGTACTTC. It codes for CASSHRGLADQETQYF.

This clonotype has a count of ten or more. This chain joins TRBV10-3 and TRBJ1-5, with 8 bases identical to TRBD1. This CDR3 contains 15 residues. Germline CDR1 is ENHRY and CDR2 is SYGVKD. The trim removed 6 bases at V and 1 base at J, leaving 5 bases unmatched. This CDR3 is CAIRPGQGSNQPQHF. DNA of the CDR3: TGTGCCATCAGGCCCGGACAGGGAAGCAATCAGCCCCAGCATTTT.

This clonotype was detected many times. This rearrangement joins TRBV18 to TRBJ2-5, with TRBD2 matching 9 bases. The trim removed 0 bases at V and 5 bases at J, leaving 1 base unmatched. The length of the CDR3 is 14 residues. Per germline, CDR1 KGHSH and CDR2 LQKENI. The CDR3 sequence is CASSPPSGSETQYF. CDR3 DNA: TGTGCCAGCTCACCACCTAGCGGGAGCGAGACCCAGTACTTC.

At least ten counts were recorded for this clonotype. This chain links TRBV5-1 with TRBJ2-1; D unclear. This CDR3 has 13 residues. Germline CDR1 SGHRS, CDR2 YFSETQ. V was shortened by 6 bases and J by 7 bases, with 14 bases between the two germline ends. The CDR3 spells CASTWMGGNEQFF. CDR3 in DNA: TGCGCCAGCACCTGGATGGGTGGTAATGAGCAGTTCTTC.

The chain combines TRBV7-9 with TRBJ2-4; D gene unclear. V was shortened by 1 base and J by 10 bases, with 8 bases between the two germline ends. This CDR3 has 12 amino acids. The V gene's germline CDR1 is SEHNR and CDR2 FQNEAQ (reference sequence). The CDR3 sequence: CASSLDEGIQYF. CDR3 bases: TGTGCCAGCAGCTTAGATGAAGGGATTCAGTACTTC. Combining the CDR3 with reference TRBV7-9 and TRBJ2-4 gives the whole variable domain DTGVSQNPRHKITKRGQNVTFRCDPISEHNRLYWYRQTLGQGPEFLTYFQNEAQLEKSRLLSDRFSAERPKGSFSTLEIQRTEQGDSAMYLCASSLDEGIQYFGAGTRLSVL.

This clonotype was counted ten times or more. This chain connects TRBV5-5 to TRBJ2-7; D tentatively reads TRBD1 or TRBD2 (5 bases each). The V and J ends lost 0 bases and 2 bases respectively, with 15 bases between them. The CDR3 contains 16 residues. Germline assignment: CDR1 SGHKS and CDR2 YYEKEE (reference sequence). The CDR3 protein is CASSLVGEKLTYEQYV. CDR3 DNA: TGTGCCAGCAGCTTGGTGGGGGAAAAGCTCACCTACGAGCAGTACGTC.

This clonotype was picked up a small number of times. A much larger clone lies one base from this, so it may be a read error. The chain carries TRBV12-3 or TRBV12-4 and TRBJ1-1; 10 nucleotides align to TRBD1. J gave up 10 bases and V 5 bases, and 1 base lay outside the gene matches. The length of the CDR3 is 11 residues. This CDR3 reads CASSRTGGAFF. The CDR3 DNA is TGTGCCAGCAGTCGGACAGGGGGAGCTTTCTTT.